Listed below are T cell receptor beta chains from one sample, sequenced in a study of blood T cells in healthy people across ages. TCRdb recomputed calls from the 5' RACE reads with MiXCR, one row per CDR3 protein. The sample carries around 1,000,000 distinct CDR3 sequences, under 30% recorded once. The same sample was also studied in work on T cells of mothers and their children.

Sequencing input: blood. These receptors were obtained from a girl aged 2 to 10 in good health. Both conserved end residues are part of each CDR3. A D gene is named only where the DNA matches it firmly. Only part of the rows carry a size: once, few, many, or a class if the clone is expanded.

>.|.|TRBV6-2/TRBV6-3|TRBJ1-1
CASSYTQMNTEAFF
TGTGCCAGCAGTTACACACAGATGAACACTGAAGCTTTCTTT
>.|few|TRBV6-1|TRBJ1-1
CASSSTGQTEAFF
TGTGCCAGCAGTTCTACCGGACAGACTGAAGCTTTCTTT
>.|few|TRBV2|TRBJ2-3
CASSEGIDTQYF
TGTGCCAGCAGTGAAGGGATTGATACGCAGTATTTT
>.|few|TRBV4-1|TRBJ2-7
CASSQSSETYEQYF
TGCGCCAGCAGCCAAAGTTCAGAAACATACGAGCAGTACTTC
>TRBD2|.|TRBV12-3/TRBV12-4|TRBJ2-2
CASIAGEHTGELFF
TGTGCCAGTATAGCGGGAGAGCACACCGGGGAGCTGTTTTTT
>TRBD1|.|TRBV5-1|TRBJ2-2
CASSSDRGPLSTGELFF
TGCGCCAGCAGCTCGGACAGGGGGCCGCTGAGCACCGGGGAGCTGTTTTTT
>.|few|TRBV20-1|TRBJ2-7
CSARAVGAGPTYEQYF
TGCAGTGCTAGAGCTGTGGGGGCGGGTCCTACTTACGAGCAGTACTTC
>TRBD2|few|TRBV29-1|TRBJ2-3
CSVADGRGTDTQYF
TGCAGCGTTGCAGACGGGAGGGGCACAGATACGCAGTATTTT
>.|few|TRBV19|TRBJ2-7
CASKSVGRDPIFYEQYF
TGTGCCAGTAAAAGTGTTGGAAGGGACCCTATCTTCTACGAGCAGTACTTC
>.|few|TRBV20-1|TRBJ2-5
CSALSLRGPQETQYF
TGCAGTGCTTTAAGCCTCCGGGGCCCCCAAGAGACCCAGTACTTC
>TRBD1|.|TRBV20-1|TRBJ2-7
CSAPATGLAYEQYF
TGCAGTGCCCCTGCGACAGGGTTAGCCTACGAGCAGTACTTC
>.|few|TRBV7-9|TRBJ2-5
CASSSTSPMEAQYF
TGTGCCAGCAGCTCGACCTCACCCATGGAGGCCCAGTACTTC
>.|.|TRBV7-9|TRBJ2-5
CASSFVGRGETQYF
TGTGCCAGCAGCTTTGTAGGCAGGGGAGAGACCCAGTACTTC
>.|.|TRBV20-1|TRBJ2-3
CSARDLDSSTDTQYF
TGCAGTGCTAGAGATTTAGACTCAAGCACAGATACGCAGTATTTT
>TRBD1|.|TRBV7-9|TRBJ2-4
CASSLSGASGGQYF
TGTGCCAGCAGCTTATCCGGAGCTTCAGGGGGTCAGTACTTC
>.|many|TRBV4-3|TRBJ2-1
CASSQRNYNEQFF
TGCGCCAGCAGCCAACGGAATTACAATGAGCAGTTCTTC
>.|few|TRBV3-1|TRBJ2-5
CASSQDRSGTPQTQYF
TGTGCCAGCAGCCAAGATCGGAGTGGGACTCCACAGACCCAGTACTTC
>TRBD2|few|TRBV9|TRBJ2-2
CASSVVGLAGLGELFF
TGTGCCAGCAGCGTAGTGGGACTAGCGGGTCTCGGGGAGCTGTTTTTT
>.|.|TRBV28|TRBJ1-1
CASSLIKGGPPMNTEAFF
TGTGCCAGCAGTTTAATTAAGGGGGGGCCGCCAATGAACACTGAAGCTTTCTTT
>TRBD1|.|TRBV6-6|TRBJ1-6
CASSYAGQDNSPLHF
TGTGCCAGCAGTTATGCGGGACAGGATAATTCACCCCTCCACTTT
>TRBD2|.|TRBV27|TRBJ2-2
CASRTRLLAGGPGGELFF
TGTGCCAGCAGGACCAGATTATTAGCGGGAGGGCCCGGCGGGGAGCTGTTTTTT
>TRBD1|.|TRBV28|TRBJ2-7
CASSVQGKEYF
TGTGCCAGCAGTGTACAGGGGAAGGAGTACTTC
>.|few|TRBV20-1|TRBJ2-5
CSASRVGETQYF
TGCAGTGCTAGTAGGGTTGGGGAGACCCAGTACTTC
>.|few|TRBV27|TRBJ2-3
CASSKRQGLSTDTQYF
TGTGCCAGCAGTAAAAGACAGGGACTAAGCACAGATACGCAGTATTTT
>.|.|TRBV3-1|TRBJ2-7
CASSPHAGTTYEQYF
TGTGCCAGCAGCCCCCATGCAGGGACCACCTACGAGCAGTACTTC
>.|.|TRBV29-1|TRBJ2-1
CSVEDLFRPDYNEQFF
TGCAGCGTTGAAGATTTATTCAGGCCAGACTACAATGAGCAGTTCTTC
>.|.|TRBV27|TRBJ1-6
CASSISRSRNNSPLHF
TGTGCCAGCAGTATAAGTAGGAGTAGGAATAATTCACCCCTCCACTTT
>.|few|TRBV6-5|TRBJ2-7
CASSYSRGISYEQYF
TGTGCCAGCAGTTACTCGAGGGGGATCTCCTACGAGCAGTACTTC
>.|few|TRBV29-1|TRBJ2-7
CSATPQGGSYEQYF
TGCAGCGCTACACCACAGGGTGGATCCTACGAGCAGTACTTC
>.|few|TRBV29-1|TRBJ2-1
CSVPGPTYEQFF
TGCAGCGTTCCGGGCCCTACATATGAGCAGTTCTTC
>.|.|TRBV6-5|TRBJ1-1
CASTQSGVWEAFF
TGTGCCAGCACACAATCAGGGGTCTGGGAAGCTTTCTTT
>TRBD2|.|TRBV20-1|TRBJ2-1
CSAYSSGGAQDEQFF
TGCAGTGCTTATTCTAGCGGGGGGGCACAGGATGAGCAGTTCTTC
>TRBD2|few|TRBV11-2|TRBJ2-4
CASSPDGGSIQYF
TGTGCCAGCAGCCCGGACGGGGGGAGCATTCAGTACTTC
>TRBD1|.|TRBV10-3|TRBJ1-2
CAGGQGDGYTF
TGTGCCGGGGGACAGGGAGATGGCTACACCTTC
>TRBD2|few|TRBV28|TRBJ2-5
CASSSRFAAGEGETQYF
TGTGCCAGCAGCTCCCGATTCGCAGCGGGAGAGGGAGAGACCCAGTACTTC
>TRBD2|.|TRBV7-3|TRBJ2-7
CASSPKPRLAGNYEQYF
TGTGCCAGCAGCCCCAAACCCCGACTAGCGGGGAACTACGAGCAGTACTTC
>TRBD1|few|TRBV5-1|TRBJ2-7
CASSIAGQGDPRSYEQYF
TGCGCCAGCAGCATCGCCGGTCAGGGGGACCCGCGTTCCTACGAGCAGTACTTC
>.|.|TRBV20-1|TRBJ1-6
CSASLPGGYSPLHF
TGCAGTGCTAGTCTCCCGGGCGGCTATTCACCCCTCCACTTT
>.|few|TRBV3-1|TRBJ2-3
CASSQAVRPLDTQYF
TGTGCCAGCAGCCAAGCAGTCCGCCCTTTGGATACGCAGTATTTT
>.|few|TRBV19|TRBJ1-3
CASRGRDGHIYF
TGTGCCAGTAGGGGAAGGGACGGCCATATATATTTT
>.|.|TRBV28|TRBJ2-2
CASSLGRVWNTGELFF
TGTGCCAGCAGTTTAGGGCGGGTTTGGAACACCGGGGAGCTGTTTTTT
>.|.|TRBV25-1|TRBJ1-1
CASRLWAGEAFF
TGTGCCAGCCGCTTGTGGGCAGGTGAAGCTTTCTTT
>.|once|TRBV10-3|TRBJ2-7
CAISASADSYEQYF
TGTGCCATCAGTGCCAGCGCCGACTCCTACGAGCAGTACTTC
>.|.|TRBV5-5|TRBJ1-5
CASSLGTQGDQPQHF
TGTGCCAGCAGCTTGGGTACCCAAGGGGATCAGCCCCAGCATTTT
>.|once|TRBV29-1|TRBJ2-7
CSVVLGLSYQQYF
TGCAGCGTTGTACTGGGGCTCTCCTACCAGCAGTACTTC
>.|.|TRBV7-7|TRBJ2-1
CASSLRGDSYNEQFF
TGTGCTAGCAGCTTACGGGGAGACTCCTACAATGAGCAGTTCTTC
>.|few|TRBV12-3/TRBV12-4|TRBJ1-6
CASSLEPFYNSPLHF
TGTGCCAGCAGTTTAGAACCGTTCTATAATTCACCCCTCCACTTT
>.|few|TRBV19|TRBJ2-1
CVSSSRALTSYNEQFF
TGTGTCAGTAGTTCCCGAGCACTCACCTCCTACAATGAGCAGTTCTTC
>.|many|TRBV14|TRBJ2-1
CASSQVRGNEQFF
TGCGCCAGCAGCCAAGTTAGGGGAAATGAGCAGTTCTTC
>.|few|TRBV20-1|TRBJ2-5
CSARNPGPQGETQYF
TGCAGTGCTAGAAATCCGGGCCCCCAAGGGGAGACCCAGTACTTC